The next 30 T cell receptor beta chains were all read from a single sample in a study of early T cells in non-severe SARS-CoV-2 infection. From the 5' RACE reads, TCRdb called clonotypes with MiXCR, one entry per CDR3 protein. The table lists 80,000 to 95,000 distinct CDR3 sequences, approximately 15% of them singletons, with approximately 0.54% in the top ten. Sequences were obtained from whole blood. These receptors all stem from an adult who was a healthcare worker with PCR-confirmed SARS-CoV-2 infection or an uninfected control (not recorded which).

V is TRBV6-1 and J is TRBJ2-2; no clear D. Germline V gives CDR1 MNHNS, CDR2 SASEGT. Trimming cost V 5 bases and J 0 bases, with 7 bases left between them. The CDR3 is made up of 14 amino acids. In DNA form, the CDR3 reads TGTGCCAGCAGTACTATATCGAACACCGGGGAGCTGTTTTTT. Encoded protein: CASSTISNTGELFF.

V and J are TRBV28 and TRBJ2-5; D is unclear. Germline-derived CDR1 and CDR2 are MDHEN and SYDVKM. The V end lost 2 bases, the J end lost 2 bases, and 6 bases lay between the germline ends. This CDR3 region has 13 residues. CDR3 in DNA: TGTGCCAGCAGTTTAATAGAGCAAGAGACCCAGTACTTC. This codes for CASSLIEQETQYF.

This clonotype has more than one count but fewer than ten. This chain connects TRBV4-1 to TRBJ1-1; 10 bases align to TRBD1. The germline gives CDR1 MGHRA, CDR2 YSYEKL. The CDR3 has 15 residues. V was pared by 4 bases and J by 8 bases, with 10 bases of the junction left unmatched. CDR3 nucleotides: TGCGCCAGCAGCCTTACCGGGACAGGGGCTTCCGAAGCTTTCTTT. Translating gives CASSLTGTGASEAFF.

This sequence joins TRBV20-1 and TRBJ1-2; D not certain. V was shortened by 0 bases and J by 8 bases, with 13 bases between the two germline ends. The germline gives CDR1 DFQATT, CDR2 SNEGSKA (reference sequence). CDR3 length: 13 amino acids. The CDR3 region is CSARDEPGRGYTF. The CDR3 DNA follows: TGCAGTGCTAGAGATGAACCGGGCCGGGGCTACACCTTC.

This clonotype has just a few counts. V and J are TRBV7-7 and TRBJ2-2; D gene ambiguous. The CDR3 is 13 amino acids. With 2 bases removed from V and 6 bases from J, the gap between germline ends came to 7 bases. In germline, CDR1 is SSHAT, CDR2 FNYEAQ (reference sequence). The CDR3 DNA sequence: TGTGCCAGCAGCTTAATCAACTCCGGGGAGCTGTTTTTT. It is translated as CASSLINSGELFF.

This clonotype has just a few counts. The V call is TRBV6-1, the J call TRBJ1-1; D gene uncertain. Trimming pared 7 bases from V and 3 bases from J, leaving 12 bases between. In germline, CDR1 is MNHNS, CDR2 SASEGT. The CDR3 length is 13 residues. CDR3 sequence reads: CASTHRADTEAFF. The CDR3 bases are TGTGCCAGCACCCATCGGGCAGACACTGAAGCTTTCTTT.

This clonotype appeared a few times. The V gene is TRBV18, the J gene TRBJ1-1; the D is unclear. CDR3 length equals 14 residues. Germline values: CDR1 KGHSH, CDR2 LQKENI. Trimming pared 0 bases from V and 3 bases from J, leaving 8 bases between. This CDR3 is CASSPPSGYTEAFF. The CDR3 DNA sequence: TGTGCCAGCTCACCACCGAGTGGGTACACTGAAGCTTTCTTT.

This clonotype turned up a few times. The genes are TRBV28 and TRBJ2-3; D gene ambiguous. V lost 7 bases and J 4 bases, leaving 21 bases between the germline ends. The CDR3 is made up of 16 amino acids. Germline CDR1 and CDR2: MDHEN and SYDVKM. The CDR3 protein is CASIPPVGQSSDTQYF. The CDR3 DNA follows: TGTGCCAGCATTCCCCCCGTCGGGCAGAGTTCAGATACGCAGTATTTT.

The J gene is TRBJ2-1, the V gene TRBV9; no reliable D call. The CDR3 sequence is 11 residues long. The germline V gene encodes CDR1 SGDLS and CDR2 YYNGEE. Trimming took 3 bases from V and 8 from J, leaving 6 bases between them. The CDR3, as DNA: TGTGCCAGCAGCGCTCAATATGAGCAGTTCTTC. This codes for CASSAQYEQFF. The full variable domain, rest sourced from reference TRBV9 and TRBJ2-1, is DSGVTQTPKHLITATGQRVTLRCSPRSGDLSVYWYQQSLDQGLQFLIQYYNGEERAKGNILERFSAQQFPDLHSELNLSSLELGDSALYFCASSAQYEQFFGPGTRLTVL.

There are many counts of this clonotype. This rearrangement joins TRBV29-1 to TRBJ2-2; 9 bases match TRBD1. Germline CDR1 SQVTM, CDR2 ANQGSEA. V lost 6 bases and J lost 8; bases outside the gene matches: 13. This CDR3 region has 15 residues. The CDR3 DNA is TGCAGCGTCAGTCTGCCCGGGACAGGGTTAGGGGAGCTGTTTTTT. It specifies CSVSLPGTGLGELFF.

This clonotype came up a few times. The rearrangement links TRBV10-3 to TRBJ1-5; unclear D gene. The V end was cut by 2 bases, the J end by 2 bases, with 4 bases between. Germline V gene lookup returns CDR1 ENHRY and CDR2 SYGVKD. There are 13 residues in the CDR3. The CDR3 here is CAISERGNQPQHF. In nucleotides, the CDR3 is TGTGCCATCAGTGAGAGAGGCAATCAGCCCCAGCATTTT.

This chain uses TRBV5-4 with TRBJ1-1; no reliable D call. Trimming removed 3 bases from V and 7 bases from J, with 16 bases in between. Looked up from germline, CDR1 is SGHNT and CDR2 is YYREEE (reference sequence). CDR3 length equals 14 residues. CDR3 nucleotides: TGTGCCAGCAGCTCGAACGTAGGGCAGCGTGAAGCTTTCTTT. Translated, it gives CASSSNVGQREAFF. The whole variable domain, filled in from reference TRBV5-4 and TRBJ1-1, reads ETGVTQSPTHLIKTRGQQVTLRCSSQSGHNTVSWYQQALGQGPQFIFQYYREEENGRGNFPPRFSGLQFPNYSSELNVNALELDDSALYLCASSSNVGQREAFFGQGTRLTVV.

This chain uses TRBV30 with TRBJ1-1; D is uncertain. This CDR3 has 13 amino acids. Germline values: CDR1 GTSNPN, CDR2 SVGIG (reference sequence). Trimming shortened V by 2 bases and J by 0 bases, and 7 bases separated the two germline ends. Written as DNA, the CDR3 is TGTGCCTGGAGTCGGATAATGAACACTGAAGCTTTCTTT. The encoded protein is CAWSRIMNTEAFF. Filled out from reference TRBV30 and TRBJ1-1, the complete variable domain reads SQTIHQWPATLVQPVGSPLSLECTVEGTSNPNLYWYRQAAGRGLQLLFYSVGIGQISSEVPQNLSASRPQDRQFILSSKKLLLSDSGFYLCAWSRIMNTEAFFGQGTRLTVV.

This clonotype was seen only a few times. The V call is TRBV5-1, the J call TRBJ2-1; no firm D call. CDR1 is SGHRS and CDR2 is YFSETQ in the germline V gene. The V end was cut by 4 bases, the J end by 3 bases, with 11 bases between. The CDR3 runs to 14 residues. This chain's CDR3 is CASSPPGDYNEQFF. CDR3 DNA: TGCGCCAGCAGCCCCCCTGGAGACTACAATGAGCAGTTCTTC.

This clonotype was picked up many times. This rearrangement joins TRBV3-1 to TRBJ2-5; 7 bases agree with TRBD1. The CDR3 is 16 amino acids. The V gene end was trimmed by 1 base and the J gene end by 4 bases; junction bases not matched to a gene: 9. The germline V gene encodes CDR1 LGHDT and CDR2 YNNKEL (reference sequence). CDR3 residues: CASSQAPAGGSETQYF. Written as DNA, the CDR3 is TGTGCCAGCAGCCAAGCCCCTGCAGGGGGTTCAGAGACCCAGTACTTC.

The V and J genes are TRBV5-1 and TRBJ2-2, with 7 bases fitting TRBD1. Trimming cost V 3 bases and J 3 bases; bases outside gene matches: 8. Germline V CDR1 and CDR2: SGHRS, YFSETQ. This CDR3 region has 16 residues. For the CDR3, the DNA is TGCGCCAGCAGCTCGCGACCCACAGGGGACACCGGGGAGCTGTTTTTT. Translation gives CASSSRPTGDTGELFF.

This clonotype has at least ten counts. The chain couples TRBV7-8 to TRBJ2-4; 8 bases fit TRBD2. V dropped 4 bases and J dropped 1; count of bases not matched to a gene: 3. Per the germline V gene, CDR1 is SGHVS and CDR2 is FQNEAQ. This CDR3 region has 15 residues. The CDR3 reads CASSYSGAAKNIQYF. The CDR3, as DNA: TGTGCCAGCAGCTATAGCGGGGCGGCCAAAAACATTCAGTACTTC.

This sequence joins TRBV12-3 or TRBV12-4 and TRBJ1-6; possible D gene TRBD1, 5 bases. The length of the CDR3 is 14 residues. Trimming took off 6 bases at V and 9 bases at J, with 15 bases between the two ends. The CDR3 loop is CASSVGGVGSPLHF. CDR3 sequence (DNA): TGTGCCAGCAGCGTTGGGGGGGTCGGTTCACCCCTCCACTTT.

This clonotype was seen many times. The chain is built from TRBV6-1 and TRBJ1-2, with unresolved D. Trimming cost V 4 bases and J 5 bases, with 5 bases left between them. The CDR3 covers 11 residues. Germline values: CDR1 MNHNS, CDR2 SASEGT. The chain's CDR3 is CASSGRYGYTF. The CDR3 bases are TGTGCCAGCAGTGGCAGATATGGCTACACCTTC.

This clonotype was seen ten or more times. V gene TRBV21-1 combines with J gene TRBJ2-3. TRBV21-1 is a documented pseudogene. CDR3 size: 13 residues. The CDR3 is CASSKVPSDTQYF. The CDR3 DNA is TGTGCCAGCAGCAAAGTCCCTTCGGATACGCAGTATTTT.

This clonotype has just a few counts. The chain links TRBV20-1 to TRBJ2-2, with no clear D. The CDR3 is made up of 13 amino acids. The germline V gene encodes CDR1 DFQATT and CDR2 SNEGSKA (reference sequence). V dropped 3 bases and J dropped 0 bases, with 5 bases sitting between them. The CDR3: CSASNPNTGELFF. In DNA, the CDR3 is TGCAGTGCTAGTAATCCGAACACCGGGGAGCTGTTTTTT.

The chain uses TRBV27 and TRBJ2-6, with no clear D. The CDR3 is made up of 15 amino acids. The germline V gene has CDR1 MNHEY and CDR2 SMNVEV (reference sequence). Trimming stripped 6 bases from V and 2 bases from J, with 11 bases between. The CDR3 spells CASSPLGTGANVLTF. DNA for the CDR3: TGTGCCAGCAGCCCCCTTGGCACTGGGGCCAACGTCCTGACTTTC.

This clonotype was seen a few times. The chain has TRBV19 and TRBJ2-5; 8 bases agree with TRBD1. Trimming removed 5 bases from V and 2 bases from J; junction bases left unmatched: 10. Germline V lookup: CDR1 LNHDA, CDR2 SQIVND (reference sequence). This CDR3 has 16 residues. The CDR3 loop is CASSSTGEVGQETQYF. DNA of the CDR3: TGTGCCAGTAGTTCGACAGGGGAGGTTGGGCAAGAGACCCAGTACTTC.

There are a few counts of this clonotype. This chain links TRBV6-6 with TRBJ2-7; 9 nucleotides align to TRBD1. Trimming removed 6 bases from V and 0 bases from J; junction bases left unmatched: 6. The CDR3 has 15 amino acids. Germline lookup yields CDR1 MNHNY and CDR2 SVGAGI (reference sequence). As DNA, the CDR3 is TGTGCCAGCAGCCAGGACAGGGGATCCTCCTACGAGCAGTACGTC. This sequence encodes CASSQDRGSSYEQYV.

Only a few counts were recorded for this clonotype. V is TRBV20-1 and J is TRBJ1-6; D gene unclear. CDR3 length: 16 residues. Germline CDR1 DFQATT, CDR2 SNEGSKA (reference sequence). V lost 1 base, J lost 0 bases, and 10 bases lay in between. The CDR3 is CSARVEAGSYNSPLHF. CDR3 sequence (DNA): TGCAGTGCTAGAGTAGAGGCAGGCTCCTATAATTCACCCCTCCACTTT.

This clonotype showed up just a few times. J is TRBJ1-2 and V is TRBV5-4; 7 bases align to TRBD1. V shed 2 bases, J shed 6 bases, and the junction held 4 bases outside the gene matches. This CDR3 has 13 residues. The germline gives CDR1 SGHNT, CDR2 YYREEE (reference sequence). This CDR3 is CASSFQTGDGYTF. The CDR3 DNA sequence: TGTGCCAGCAGCTTTCAAACAGGGGATGGCTACACCTTC.

This chain connects TRBV29-1 to TRBJ2-5; perhaps TRBD1 as D (6 bases). This CDR3 contains 13 residues. Trimming took off 2 bases at V and 2 bases at J, with 9 bases between the two ends. Germline CDR1 is SQVTM and CDR2 is ANQGSEA. The CDR3 nucleotides are TGCAGCGTTGAACCAGGGGATCAAGAGACCCAGTACTTC. It is translated as CSVEPGDQETQYF. The complete variable domain, with remaining parts taken from reference TRBV29-1 and TRBJ2-5, reads SAVISQKPSRDICQRGTSLTIQCQVDSQVTMMFWYRQQPGQSLTLIATANQGSEATYESGFVIDKFPISRPNLTFSTLTVSNMSPEDSSIYLCSVEPGDQETQYFGPGTRLLVL.

This clonotype was seen a few times. V is TRBV4-1 and J is TRBJ2-1, with 7 bases matching TRBD2. Per the germline V gene, CDR1 is MGHRA and CDR2 is YSYEKL. The junction had 8 bases not matched to a gene; V was cut back by 2 bases and J by 10 bases. This CDR3 contains 14 residues. The CDR3 DNA reads as TGCGCCAGCAGCCAACAATTGGGAGGGTTGGAGCAGTTCTTC. Protein product: CASSQQLGGLEQFF.

This clonotype was recorded many times. The chain joins TRBV2 to TRBJ1-4, with D perhaps matching TRBD1 (6 bases). The CDR3 loop spans 13 amino acids. Trimming stripped 4 bases from V and 8 bases from J, with 11 bases between. Per the germline V gene, CDR1 is SNHLY and CDR2 is FYNNEI. CDR3 residues: CASSAQGREKLFF. CDR3 in DNA: TGTGCCAGCAGTGCGCAGGGGAGGGAAAAACTGTTTTTT.

This clonotype was observed a few times. The chain is built from TRBV11-2 and TRBJ1-1, with 10 bases aligning to TRBD1. The CDR3 runs 20 residues. After removal of 8 bases from V and 1 base from J, the junction contained 22 bases not matched to a gene. The germline gives CDR1 SGHAT, CDR2 FQNNGV. The CDR3 DNA is TGTGCCAGCGGCCCCGTTGGGACAGGGGTCGGAGGCGATGGGAACACTGAAGCTTTCTTT. Protein product: CASGPVGTGVGGDGNTEAFF.